The source of this T cell receptor beta chain is a study of early T cells in non-severe SARS-CoV-2 infection (dated by TCRdb to about 2021). At the level of the whole study: Because TCR sequencing was done on bulk RNA from unsorted whole blood, the alpha and beta chains could not be paired.

CDR3 length: 14 amino acids, cysteine to phenylalanine. Only the CDR3 region is kept as DNA, spanning 42 bases read in frame from base 1. The germline V gene supplies CDR1 ENHRY and CDR2 SYGVKD. Trimming removed 4 bases from V and 1 base from J, leaving 9 bases between the germline ends. The library came from 5' RACE. The sequencer was a NextSeq 500. To correct for sequencing error and PCR bias, the TCR library protocol tagged individual cDNA molecules with unique molecular identifiers. Both TCR alpha and beta chains were sequenced, and tight co-correlation was observed between alpha and beta sequence abundances in each sample. On the study's bioinformatics: Decombinator V4 was used to perform V gene, J gene and CDR3 annotation of TCR sequences. TCRs were defined as expanded if a significant change between any two time points was detected under a Poisson model with p below 0.0001. Abundances of TCRs were expressed as counts per million after normalisation to the total number of TCRs sequenced in each sample. TRAV1-2 paired with TRAJ12, TRAJ20 or TRAJ33 defined MAIT TCRs, while TRAV10 paired with TRAJ18 defined iNKT TCRs. VDJdb, accessed 1 November 2021, was searched for CMV, EBV and SARS-CoV-2 annotated TCRs, with TCRs annotated for multiple antigens excluded. TCRdb reanalyzed the raw reads on its own, using fastp at Q25 for trimming and MiXCR for clone calling, and kept in-frame beta chains. A single entry per CDR3 protein holds the most common genes and DNA from its merged rows. The authors' filters were not applied to this entry. Counted in this sample were about 77,000 distinct CDR3 sequences; 7.5% to 10% of them appeared once. The ten largest account for 4.8% of the sample.

A case-control design nested within a healthcare worker cohort in London, UK, was used, with weekly nasopharyngeal swab PCR tests and blood sampling performed. Healthcare workers were recruited during the week of the UK lockdown, between 23 and 31 March 2020, and followed weekly for up to about 15 weeks. What the research found in general, with its limitations: VDJdb matching was skewed toward anti-spike CD8 responses and likely underestimated virus-specific expansions, missing private and CD4 specificities.

This clonotype was counted a few times. Its cognate antigen has yet to be identified. Base qualities were left out, and no much larger clone turns up one base away. In this chain, TRBV10-3 is recombined with TRBJ2-3, with TRBD1 tentatively as D gene (7 bases match). Sequences were obtained from whole blood. The TCR sequence derives from an adult who was a healthcare worker with PCR-confirmed SARS-CoV-2 infection or an uninfected control (not recorded which). The CDR3 protein: CAISARGGTDTQYF. The DNA sequence reads TGTGCCATCAGTGCCAGGGGGGGCACAGATACGCAGTATTTT.